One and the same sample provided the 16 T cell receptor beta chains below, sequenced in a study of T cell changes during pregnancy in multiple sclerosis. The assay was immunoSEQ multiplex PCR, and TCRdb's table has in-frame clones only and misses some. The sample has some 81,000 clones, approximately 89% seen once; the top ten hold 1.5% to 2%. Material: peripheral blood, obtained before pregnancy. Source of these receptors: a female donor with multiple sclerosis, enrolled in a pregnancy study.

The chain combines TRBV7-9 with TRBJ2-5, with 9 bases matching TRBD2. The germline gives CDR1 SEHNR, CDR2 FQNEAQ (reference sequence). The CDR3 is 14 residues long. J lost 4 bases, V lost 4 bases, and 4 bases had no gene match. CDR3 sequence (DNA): TGTGCCAGCAGCTGGGTTAGCGGGGGAGAGACCCAGTACTTC. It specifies CASSWVSGGETQYF.

The CDR3 DNA follows: TGTGCCAGCAGCTTAGATCGGGATGAGGTGGAAAAACTGTTTTTT. It specifies CASSLDRDEVEKLFF. This sequence joins TRBV7-9 and TRBJ1-4, with no clear D. CDR1 SEHNR and CDR2 FQNEAQ come from the germline V gene (reference sequence). The CDR3 is 15 residues long. V lost 1 base to trimming and J lost 8 bases, with 14 bases between them.

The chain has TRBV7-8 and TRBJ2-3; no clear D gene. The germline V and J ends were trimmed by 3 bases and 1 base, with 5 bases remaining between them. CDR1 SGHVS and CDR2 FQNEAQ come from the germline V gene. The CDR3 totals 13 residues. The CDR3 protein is CASSFPGTDTQYF. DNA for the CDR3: TGTGCCAGCAGCTTCCCCGGCACAGATACGCAGTATTTT.

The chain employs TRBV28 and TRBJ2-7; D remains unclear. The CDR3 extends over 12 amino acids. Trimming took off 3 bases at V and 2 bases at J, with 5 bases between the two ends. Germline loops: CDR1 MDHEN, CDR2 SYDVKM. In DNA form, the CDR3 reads TGTGCCAGCAGTTTGTTAACCTACGAGCAGTACTTC. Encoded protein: CASSLLTYEQYF.

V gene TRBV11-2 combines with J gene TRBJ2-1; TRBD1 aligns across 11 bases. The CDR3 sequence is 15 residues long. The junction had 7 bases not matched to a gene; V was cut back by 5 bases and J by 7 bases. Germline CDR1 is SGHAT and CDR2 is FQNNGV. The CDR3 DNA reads TGTGCCAGCAGCACCCGGGACAGGGGGTCAAATGAGCAGTTCTTC. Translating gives CASSTRDRGSNEQFF.

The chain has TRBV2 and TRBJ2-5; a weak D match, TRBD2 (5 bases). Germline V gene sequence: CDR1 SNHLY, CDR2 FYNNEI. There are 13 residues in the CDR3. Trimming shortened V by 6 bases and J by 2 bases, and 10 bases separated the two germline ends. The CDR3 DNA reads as TGTGCCAGCAGCTTAGCGAGGCAAGAGACCCAGTACTTC. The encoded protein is CASSLARQETQYF.

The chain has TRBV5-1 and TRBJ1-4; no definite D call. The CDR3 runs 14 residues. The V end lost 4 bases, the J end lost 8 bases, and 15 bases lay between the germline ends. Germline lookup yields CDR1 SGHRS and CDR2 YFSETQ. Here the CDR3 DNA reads TGCGCCAGCAGCCTGGGCCTTGAGAGGGAAAAACTGTTTTTT. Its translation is CASSLGLEREKLFF.

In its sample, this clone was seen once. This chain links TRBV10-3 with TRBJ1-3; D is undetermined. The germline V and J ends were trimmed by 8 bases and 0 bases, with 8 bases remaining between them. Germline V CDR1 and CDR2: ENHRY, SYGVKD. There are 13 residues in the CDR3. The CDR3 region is CAILQSSGNTIYF. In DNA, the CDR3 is TGTGCCATCTTACAGTCCTCTGGAAACACCATATATTTT.

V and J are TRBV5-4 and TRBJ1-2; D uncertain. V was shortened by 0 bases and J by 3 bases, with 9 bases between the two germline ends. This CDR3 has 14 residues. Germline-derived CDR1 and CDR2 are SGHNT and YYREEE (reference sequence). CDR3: CASSLGQVDYGYTF. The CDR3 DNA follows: TGTGCCAGCAGCTTGGGCCAGGTAGACTATGGCTACACCTTC.

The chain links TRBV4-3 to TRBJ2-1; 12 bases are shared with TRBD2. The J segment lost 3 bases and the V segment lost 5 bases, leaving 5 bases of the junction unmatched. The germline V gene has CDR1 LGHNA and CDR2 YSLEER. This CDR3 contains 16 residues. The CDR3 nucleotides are TGCGCCAGCAGCTCGCGGACTAGCGGGGTCTACAATGAGCAGTTCTTC. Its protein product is CASSSRTSGVYNEQFF.

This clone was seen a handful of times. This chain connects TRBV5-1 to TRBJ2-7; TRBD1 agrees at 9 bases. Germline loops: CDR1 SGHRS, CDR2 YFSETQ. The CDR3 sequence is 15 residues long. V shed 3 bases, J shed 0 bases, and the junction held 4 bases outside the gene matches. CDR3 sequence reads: CASSSGQGYSYEQYF. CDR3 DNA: TGCGCCAGCAGCTCGGGACAGGGTTACTCCTACGAGCAGTACTTC. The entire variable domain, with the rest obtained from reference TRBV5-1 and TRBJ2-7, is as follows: KAGVTQTPRYLIKTRGQQVTLSCSPISGHRSVSWYQQTPGQGLQFLFEYFSETQRNKGNFPGRFSGRQFSNSRSEMNVSTLELGDSALYLCASSSGQGYSYEQYFGPGTRLTVT.

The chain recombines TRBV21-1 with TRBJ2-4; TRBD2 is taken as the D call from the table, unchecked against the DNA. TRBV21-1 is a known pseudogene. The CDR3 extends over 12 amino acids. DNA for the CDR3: TGTGCCAGCAGCTCACAAACGGGGGAACAGTACTTC. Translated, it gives CASSSQTGEQYF.

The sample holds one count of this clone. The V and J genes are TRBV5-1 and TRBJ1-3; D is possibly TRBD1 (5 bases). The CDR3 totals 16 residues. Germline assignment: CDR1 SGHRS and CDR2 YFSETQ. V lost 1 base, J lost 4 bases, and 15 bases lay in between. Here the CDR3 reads CASSLSGRVSGNTIYF. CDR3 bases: TGCGCCAGCAGCTTGTCGGGCAGGGTATCGGGAAACACCATATATTTT. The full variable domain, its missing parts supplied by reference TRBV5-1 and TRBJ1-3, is KAGVTQTPRYLIKTRGQQVTLSCSPISGHRSVSWYQQTPGQGLQFLFEYFSETQRNKGNFPGRFSGRQFSNSRSEMNVSTLELGDSALYLCASSLSGRVSGNTIYFGEGSWLTVV.

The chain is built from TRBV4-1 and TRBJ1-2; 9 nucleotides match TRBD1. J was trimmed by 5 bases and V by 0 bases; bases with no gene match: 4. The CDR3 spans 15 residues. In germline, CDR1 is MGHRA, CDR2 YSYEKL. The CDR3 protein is CASSQEQGARYGYTF. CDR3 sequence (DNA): TGCGCCAGCAGCCAAGAACAGGGGGCGAGGTATGGCTACACCTTC.

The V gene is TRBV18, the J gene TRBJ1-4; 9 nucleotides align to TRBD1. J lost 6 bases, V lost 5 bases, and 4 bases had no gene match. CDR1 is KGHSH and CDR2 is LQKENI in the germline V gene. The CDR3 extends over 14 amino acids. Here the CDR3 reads CASSVTGGHEKLFF. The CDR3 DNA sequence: TGTGCCAGCTCAGTGACAGGGGGGCATGAAAAACTGTTTTTT.

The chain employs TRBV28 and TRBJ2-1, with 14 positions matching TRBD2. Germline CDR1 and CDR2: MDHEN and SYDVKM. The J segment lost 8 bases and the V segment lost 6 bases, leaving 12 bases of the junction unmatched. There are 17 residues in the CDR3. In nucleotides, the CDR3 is TGTGCCAGCAGACAAGGGGGGACTAGCGGGGGCCGGGATGAGCAGTTCTTC. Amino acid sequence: CASRQGGTSGGRDEQFF.